This TCR beta chain was obtained from a study of blood T cell repertoires in COVID-19. V was clipped by 1 base and J by 5 bases, with 8 bases between them. The V gene's germline CDR1 is MGHDK and CDR2 SYGVNS. The length of the CDR3 is 13 residues. The protocol was immunoSEQ multiplex PCR, while the TCRdb copy is restricted to in-frame clones and leaves out a portion. The sample includes over 250,000 clones, about 81% of them seen just once. This chain uses TRBV25-1 with TRBJ2-5, with D possibly being TRBD2 (6 bases). This TCR was sampled from a human donor with COVID-19, enrolled during active disease. The donor label of this sample is uncertain. Sequenced material: peripheral blood. Here the CDR3 DNA reads TGTGCCAGCAGTGAATCGGGGACTGAGACCCAGTACTTC. Amino acids: CASSESGTETQYF. Based on the CDR3 plus reference TRBV25-1 and TRBJ2-5, the full variable domain is EADIYQTPRYLVIGTGKKITLECSQTMGHDKMYWYQQDPGMELHLIHYSYGVNSTEKGDLSSESTVSRIRTEHFPLTLESARPSHTSQYLCASSESGTETQYFGPGTRLLVL.